This T cell receptor beta chain was retrieved from a study of regulatory T cells in long-lasting Graves disease. Time point indicated: newly diagnosed GD, antithyroid drugs for less than 3 months. The TCR library was made from RNA extracted from PBMCs. This clonotype was recorded many times. According to the study, TCR beta libraries were built with iRepertoire HTBI primers and CDR3-region Arm-PCR. Each CDR3 protein gets one entry after TCRdb re-called the multiplex PCR reads with MiXCR. The data hold hundreds of thousands of distinct CDR3 sequences, with about 14% observed a single time. Germline CDR1 is LGHDT and CDR2 is YNNKEL (reference sequence). V dropped 7 bases and J dropped 6; count of bases not matched to a gene: 6. The CDR3 consists of 14 residues.

This clonotype was obtained from a female donor with Graves disease. Sequenced here: peripheral blood mononuclear cells (PBMCs), sampled at new diagnosis, from a patient treated with antithyroid drugs. The chain is built from TRBV3-1 and TRBJ2-1; 10 positions match TRBD2. CDR3 sequence reads: CASTLGTSVNEQFF. The CDR3 region has the DNA TGTGCCAGCACCCTAGGGACTAGCGTCAATGAGCAGTTCTTC.